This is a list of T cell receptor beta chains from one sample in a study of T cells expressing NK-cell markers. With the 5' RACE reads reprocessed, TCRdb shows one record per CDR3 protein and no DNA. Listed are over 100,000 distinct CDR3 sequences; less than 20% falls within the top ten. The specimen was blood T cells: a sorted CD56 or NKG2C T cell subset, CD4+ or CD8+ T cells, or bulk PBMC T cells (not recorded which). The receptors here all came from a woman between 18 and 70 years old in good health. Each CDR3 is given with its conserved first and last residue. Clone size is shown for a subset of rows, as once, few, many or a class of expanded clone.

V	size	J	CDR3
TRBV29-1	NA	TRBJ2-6	CSVLTSGRAGANVLTF
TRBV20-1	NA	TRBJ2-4	CSAEGLAGVENIQYF
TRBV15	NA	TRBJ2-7	CATSRGTSGPYEQYF
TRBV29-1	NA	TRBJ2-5	CSAVPVWKGEETQYF
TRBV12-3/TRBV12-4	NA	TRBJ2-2	CASSAGIPNTGELFF
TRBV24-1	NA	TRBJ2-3	CATAGTDPPDTQYF
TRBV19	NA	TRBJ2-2	CASSISSGNTGELFF
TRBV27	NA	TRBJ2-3	CATHPLGTLDPDTQYF
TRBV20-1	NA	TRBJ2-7	CSADRPRLANYEQYF
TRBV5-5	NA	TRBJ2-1	CASSLATGLYNEQFF
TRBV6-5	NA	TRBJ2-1	CASSFDSSYNEQFF
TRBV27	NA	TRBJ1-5	CASSFRDSNQPQHF
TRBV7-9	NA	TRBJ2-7	CASSLRGVYEQYF
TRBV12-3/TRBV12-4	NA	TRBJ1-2	CASSLTPGGDYGYTF
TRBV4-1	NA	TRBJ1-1	CASSLPGVMNTEAFF
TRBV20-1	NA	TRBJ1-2	CGGEGQGAFGYTF
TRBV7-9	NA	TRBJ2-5	CASSLAVGGTEETQYF
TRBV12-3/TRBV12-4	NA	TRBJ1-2	CASSVTRDREGGYTF
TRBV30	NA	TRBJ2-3	CAWEGTGGDTQYF
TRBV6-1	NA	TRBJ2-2	CASSPNSETGELFF
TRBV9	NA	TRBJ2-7	CASSVGGNTYEQYF
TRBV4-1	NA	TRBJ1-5	CASSQGEEDQPQHF
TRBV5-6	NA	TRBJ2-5	CASSLNPLRVYEETQYF
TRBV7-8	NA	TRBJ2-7	CASSQPGLAGEGVAYEQYF
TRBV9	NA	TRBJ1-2	CASSGDSTPPEYGYTF
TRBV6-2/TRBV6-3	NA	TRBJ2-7	CASKHLGLAGYEQYF
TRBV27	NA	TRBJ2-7	CASSLGPQYEQYF
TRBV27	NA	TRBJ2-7	CASSFSTGEAYEQYF
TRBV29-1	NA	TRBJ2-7	CSVVNRGEQYF
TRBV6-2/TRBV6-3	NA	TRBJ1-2	CASSYPAGQGISGYTF
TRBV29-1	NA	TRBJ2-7	CSVETSGYEQYF
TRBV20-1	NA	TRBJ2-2	CSAPGRMNTGELFF
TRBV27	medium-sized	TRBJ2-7	CASSLSMAVYEQYF
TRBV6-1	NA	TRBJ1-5	CASSEGLGTPFNQPQHF
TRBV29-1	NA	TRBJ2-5	CSVEGPPVGETQYF